This T cell receptor (beta chain) stems from a study of low-dose radiotherapy and immunotherapy resistance in tumors. Background on the study: Per fraction, Cohort 1 was given 0.5 Gy every 2 weeks, for a total of 6.5 Gy. For four cycles from cycle 1 day 1, patients took 300 mg oral aspirin daily.

Gene-specific TRAV and TRBV primers were used for first-strand cDNA, covering alpha and beta chains. Over 20 PCR cycles, TCRs were amplified from a constant-region primer and V-primer adapter. TCRdb re-analysed the reads in MiXCR, keeping a single row per CDR3 protein. The sample includes 9,800 or so distinct CDR3 sequences, about 68% of them seen just once. The CDR3 extends over 14 amino acids. In germline, CDR1 is MNHGY, CDR2 SAAAGT. Trimming shortened V by 5 bases and J by 4 bases, and 15 bases separated the two germline ends. The TCR was taken from a human donor with advanced metastatic prostate, ovarian, gallbladder or colorectal cancer (not recorded which). This table probably holds off-target reads from a library built for another chain. V is TRBV6-8 and J is TRBJ2-7; D not certain. The CDR3 protein is CASSEAYGQYEQYF. The DNA of the CDR3 is TGTGCCAGCAGTGAAGCATACGGGCAGTACGAGCAGTACTTC.